Shown below are 23 T cell receptor beta chains from a single sample sequenced in a study of T cells in women clearing cervical HPV infection. Generated by immunoSEQ multiplex PCR, the TCRdb table keeps only in-frame clones and is missing some. The sample has under 45,000 clones, and its top ten clones hold about 8%. The sequencing input was blood buffy coat. Receptors originate from a woman aged 18-70 years with a cervical HPV16 infection that either progressed to CIN3+ or cleared (not recorded which).

Of note for this clone: The CDR3 is cut off 3 residues early in the read; its end comes from the germline J gene. The genes are TRBV7-8 and TRBJ1-5; unclear D gene. Germline-derived CDR1 and CDR2 are SGHVS and FQNEAQ. The CDR3 extends over 14 amino acids. The V end was cut by 5 bases, the J end by 9 bases, with 17 bases between. CDR3 in amino acids: CASSPPTRRVPQHF. The sequenced CDR3 bases are TGTGCCAGCAGCCCGCCAACCCGGAGGGTGCCC.

Of note for this clone: The read terminates 3 residues ahead of where the CDR3 ends, so the germline J gene completes it. This chain joins TRBV20-1 and TRBJ2-5; 8 bases are a match to TRBD2. The germline CDR1 and CDR2 sequences are DFQATT and SNEGSKA (reference sequence). The CDR3 loop spans 14 amino acids. Trimming at V came to 6 bases and at J to 1 base, leaving 7 bases not matched to a gene. The CDR3 spells CSAQRGGVQETQYF. The CDR3 DNA, read in part, is TGCAGTGCCCAACGGGGGGGGGTCCAAGAGACC.

As to this clone: The read ends 3 residues early relative to the CDR3; the germline J gene fills the gap. Different DNA sequences within this sample yield the same CDR3. The chain combines TRBV28 with TRBJ2-1; D not certain. The germline CDR1 and CDR2 sequences are MDHEN and SYDVKM. The CDR3 totals 12 residues. V lost 1 base to trimming and J lost 7 bases, with 5 bases between them. Partial CDR3 DNA: TGTGCCAGCAGTTTATCCCTGAATGAG. This translates into CASSLSLNE. The complete CDR3 reads CASSLSLNEQFF.

About this clone: The read terminates 3 residues before the CDR3 end, so the remaining end is supplied by the germline J gene. The chain links TRBV19 to TRBJ2-1; possible D gene TRBD1, 7 bases. This CDR3 comprises 15 residues. CDR1 LNHDA and CDR2 SQIVND come from the germline V gene (reference sequence). The V and J ends lost 6 bases and 4 bases respectively, with 16 bases between them. Partial CDR3 DNA: TGTGCCAGTAGCCCACTCCAGGGGGGATACAATGAG. This sequence encodes CASSPLQGGYNE. The whole CDR3 reads CASSPLQGGYNEQFF. The variable domain in full, with the rest retrieved from reference TRBV19 and TRBJ2-1, is DGGITQSPKYLFRKEGQNVTLSCEQNLNHDAMYWYRQDPGQGLRLIYYSQIVNDFQKGDIAEGYSVSREKKESFPLTVTSAQKNPTAFYLCASSPLQGGYNEQFFGPGTRLTVL.

A note on this clone: The CDR3 goes on 3 residues after the read ends, and that part is filled in from the germline J gene. This chain connects TRBV20-1 to TRBJ1-1; 7 bases are a match to TRBD1. Trimming took 3 bases from V and 3 from J; bases not matched to a gene: 7. The CDR3 is 14 residues long. Germline CDR1 and CDR2: DFQATT and SNEGSKA (reference sequence). Partial CDR3 DNA: TGCAGTGCTAGCCCGACAGGGAGTGACACTGAA. Protein product: CSASPTGSDTE. The complete CDR3 reads CSASPTGSDTEAFF.

In the case of this clone: The observed sequence ends 3 residues before the CDR3 terminus, with the missing tail filled in from the germline J gene. The chain joins TRBV19 to TRBJ2-5, with D possibly matching TRBD2 (7 bases). Looked up from germline, CDR1 is LNHDA and CDR2 is SQIVND (reference sequence). Trimming stripped 5 bases from V and 5 bases from J, with 12 bases between. The CDR3 is 13 amino acids. This chain's CDR3 is CASSPGGGETQYF. The CDR3 bases that were read are TGTGCCAGTAGTCCGGGGGGCGGTGAGACC.

On this clone: Relative to the germline gene, one junction end is altered; a read error may explain this. The sequenced fragment ends 3 residues before the CDR3 boundary, so the rest is inferred from the germline J gene. The chain carries TRBV20-1 and TRBJ2-1; 10 nucleotides line up with TRBD2. Germline V gives CDR1 DFQATT, CDR2 SNEGSKA (reference sequence). CDR3 length: 19 residues. The CDR3 protein is CSARGRSSGSTIAYNEQFF. The DNA read from the CDR3 is TGCAGTGCAAGAGGTCGCTCTAGCGGGAGCACTATCGCATACAATGAG.

About this clone itself: Coverage ceases 3 residues before the CDR3 finishes, and the germline J gene fills in the end. The V gene is TRBV20-1, the J gene TRBJ2-2; D might be TRBD2 (5 bases). V lost 4 bases and J 2 bases, leaving 17 bases between the germline ends. CDR1 DFQATT and CDR2 SNEGSKA come from the germline V gene (reference sequence). The CDR3 consists of 16 residues. The CDR3 DNA, read in part, is TGCAGTGCTATATTAGGACTGTTTCGAAACACCGGGGAG. Translated, it gives CSAILGLFRNTGE. The full CDR3 reads CSAILGLFRNTGELFF.

As for this clone: The read halts 3 residues ahead of the CDR3 end, with the missing end drawn from the germline J gene. This chain joins TRBV7-6 and TRBJ2-1; 9 bases match TRBD2. The trim removed 0 bases at V and 1 base at J, leaving 4 bases unmatched. CDR1 and CDR2 (germline): SGHVS, FNYEAQ. The CDR3 runs to 17 residues. The CDR3 protein is CASSLALAGVSYNEQFF. The part of the CDR3 DNA that was read is TGTGCCAGCAGCTTAGCACTAGCGGGTGTATCCTACAATGAG.

As for this clone: From the germline J gene comes the end of the CDR3, since the read stops 3 residues before it. V is TRBV5-1 and J is TRBJ1-4, with D unresolved. CDR1 and CDR2 (germline): SGHRS, YFSETQ. V was shortened by 3 bases and J by 6 bases, with 15 bases between the two germline ends. The CDR3 loop spans 15 amino acids. The CDR3 sequence is CASSSIRGGDEKLFF. The covered CDR3 bases are TGCGCCAGCAGCTCGATTCGGGGTGGTGATGAAAAA.

A note on this clone: The read stops 3 residues short of the end of the CDR3; the missing end is completed from the germline J gene. V is TRBV4-1 and J is TRBJ1-2, with 7 bases lining up with TRBD1. CDR1 and CDR2 from the germline V gene are MGHRA and YSYEKL. The trim removed 1 base at V and 6 bases at J, leaving 11 bases unmatched. The CDR3 is made up of 16 amino acids. The CDR3 spells CASSQGHTGVMDGYTF. The covered CDR3 bases are TGCGCCAGCAGCCAAGGGCATACAGGGGTAATGGATGGC.

The CDR3 loop is CASSLRSTSGPYNEQFF. The CDR3 DNA, read in part, is TGTGCCAGCAGCCTTAGGTCTACTAGCGGCCCCTACAATGAG. This sequence joins TRBV7-6 and TRBJ2-1; TRBD2 agrees at 8 bases. The read terminates 3 residues ahead of where the CDR3 ends, so the germline J gene completes it. CDR1 SGHVS and CDR2 FNYEAQ come from the germline V gene. The J segment lost 2 bases and the V segment lost 5 bases, leaving 11 bases of the junction unmatched. The CDR3 length is 17 residues.

Of note for this clone: The read ends 3 residues early relative to the CDR3; the germline J gene fills the gap. This rearrangement joins TRBV6-1 to TRBJ2-2; D is undetermined. This CDR3 spans 14 amino acids. Germline CDR1 reads MNHNS; CDR2 reads SASEGT. Trimming cost V 2 bases and J 1 base, with 5 bases left between them. CDR3: CASSEQRNTGELFF. Partial CDR3 DNA: TGTGCCAGCAGTGAACAGAGGAACACCGGGGAG.

Turning to this clone: The read terminates 3 residues ahead of where the CDR3 ends, so the germline J gene completes it. The V and J genes are TRBV5-8 and TRBJ2-3, with 7 bases matching TRBD2. The CDR3 extends over 15 amino acids. Germline CDR1 and CDR2: SGHTS and YDEGEE. V trimming: 3 bases; J trimming: 3 bases; junction bases outside the gene matches: 7. The covered CDR3 bases are TGTGCCAGCAGCTCTTTTGGGGGGGGAACAGATACG. It specifies CASSSFGGGTDT. The CDR3 as a whole reads CASSSFGGGTDTQYF.

Of note for this clone: Sequencing ends 3 residues short of the CDR3 end; the germline J gene provides the rest. The genes are TRBV20-1 and TRBJ2-3; 9 nucleotides line up with TRBD1. This CDR3 contains 16 residues. Germline CDR1 reads DFQATT; CDR2 reads SNEGSKA (reference sequence). V gave up 0 bases and J gave up 2 bases; unmatched junction bases: 6. The CDR3 is CSARDRDRVITDTQYF. The part of the CDR3 DNA that was read is TGCAGTGCTAGAGACCGGGACAGGGTTATCACAGATACG.

On this clone itself: The missing CDR3 end, 3 residues past where the read stops, is filled in from the germline J gene. The chain links TRBV5-1 to TRBJ1-3, with D perhaps matching TRBD1 (6 bases). V was pared by 4 bases and J by 4 bases, with 12 bases between. There are 14 residues in the CDR3. Germline CDR1 is SGHRS and CDR2 is YFSETQ. The sequenced CDR3 bases are TGCGCCAGCAGCCTAGGGGGGGACGGAAACACC. As protein: CASSLGGDGNT. The full-length CDR3 reads as CASSLGGDGNTIYF.

To note about this clone: The CDR3 end is not reached by the read, which stops 3 residues before it; the germline J gene fills it in. The J gene is TRBJ1-2, the V gene TRBV28; a weak D match, TRBD1 (5 bases). Germline V gives CDR1 MDHEN, CDR2 SYDVKM. The CDR3 is made up of 14 amino acids. Partial CDR3 DNA: TGTGCCAGCAGTTCTGTTGCAGGCGCGGGGCGC. Amino acids: CASSSVAGAGR. The whole CDR3 reads CASSSVAGAGRYTF.

In the case of this clone: The read comes to an end 3 residues before the CDR3 does, leaving the germline J gene to fill in the end. The rearrangement uses TRBV10-3 and TRBJ1-2; the D is unclear. The CDR3 totals 14 residues. V was clipped by 5 bases and J by 4 bases, with 14 bases between them. Germline lookup yields CDR1 ENHRY and CDR2 SYGVKD. Incomplete CDR3 DNA: TGTGCCATCAGTAACACCTCACCTTCCTATGGC. This translates into CAISNTSPSYG. The whole CDR3 is CAISNTSPSYGYTF.

CDR3 region: CASSTPRSYEQYF. The DNA read from the CDR3 is TGTGCCAGCAGCACCCCCAGGTCCTACGAG. The genes are TRBV7-2 and TRBJ2-7; the D is unclear. Coverage ceases 3 residues before the CDR3 finishes, and the germline J gene fills in the end. Trimming removed 5 bases at V and 1 base at J, with 9 bases between. The CDR3 extends over 13 amino acids. Germline CDR1 and CDR2: SGHTA and FQGNSA.

Concerning this clone: The read halts 3 residues ahead of the CDR3 end, with the missing end drawn from the germline J gene. This chain uses TRBV29-1 with TRBJ1-1, with D perhaps matching TRBD1 (5 bases). The CDR3 has 17 residues. The V gene's germline CDR1 is SQVTM and CDR2 ANQGSEA. V lost 1 base, J lost 1 base, and 19 bases lay in between. Incomplete CDR3 DNA: TGCAGCGTTGAAGTCCCGACAGTCCCGACCACGAACACTGAA. It specifies CSVEVPTVPTTNTE. The entire CDR3 protein is CSVEVPTVPTTNTEAFF.

In regard to this clone: The missing CDR3 end, 3 residues past where the read stops, is filled in from the germline J gene. V usage is TRBV19 and J usage is TRBJ2-1, with D perhaps TRBD2 (6 bases). The CDR3 extends over 14 amino acids. V gave up 5 bases and J gave up 4 bases, with 12 bases separating them. CDR1 and CDR2 (germline): LNHDA, SQIVND (reference sequence). The CDR3 spells CASSVRDFYNEQFF. The part of the CDR3 DNA that was read is TGTGCCAGTAGTGTCCGGGACTTTTACAATGAG.

Remarks on this clone: The CDR3 end is not reached by the read, which stops 3 residues before it; the germline J gene fills it in. The genes are TRBV29-1 and TRBJ1-5, with D perhaps matching TRBD1 (5 bases). Per germline, CDR1 SQVTM and CDR2 ANQGSEA. The CDR3 sequence is 13 residues long. The ends were cut back, 4 bases at V and 7 bases at J, with 14 bases in the middle. The DNA read from the CDR3 is TGCAGCGTTGCCCCCAGGGATGGCCAGCCC. It specifies CSVAPRDGQP. The entire CDR3 sequence reads CSVAPRDGQPQHF.

In regard to this clone: The read gets to within 3 residues of the CDR3 end, and the germline J gene fills in the rest. V gene TRBV4-2 combines with J gene TRBJ1-1, with no clear D. Between the trimmed V and J ends, which lost 7 bases and 1 base, there was a span of 4 bases. Germline V gene sequence: CDR1 LGHNA, CDR2 YNFKEQ. CDR3 length equals 11 residues. The CDR3 spells CASTGNTEAFF. The part of the CDR3 DNA that was read is TGTGCCAGCACCGGGAACACTGAA.